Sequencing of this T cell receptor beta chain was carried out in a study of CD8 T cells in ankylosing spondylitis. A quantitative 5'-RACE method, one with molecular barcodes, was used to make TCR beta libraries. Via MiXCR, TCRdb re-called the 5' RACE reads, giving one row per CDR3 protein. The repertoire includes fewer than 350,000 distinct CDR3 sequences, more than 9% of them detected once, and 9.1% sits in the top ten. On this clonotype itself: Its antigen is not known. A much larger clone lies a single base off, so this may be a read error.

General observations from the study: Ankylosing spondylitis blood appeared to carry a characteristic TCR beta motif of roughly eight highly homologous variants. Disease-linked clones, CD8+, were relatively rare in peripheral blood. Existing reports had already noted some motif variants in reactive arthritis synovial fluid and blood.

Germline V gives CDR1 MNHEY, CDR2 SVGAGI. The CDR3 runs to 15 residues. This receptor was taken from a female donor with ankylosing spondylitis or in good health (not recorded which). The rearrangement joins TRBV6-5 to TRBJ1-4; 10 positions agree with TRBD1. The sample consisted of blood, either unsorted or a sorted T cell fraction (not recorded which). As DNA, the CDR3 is TGTGCCAGCAGTACTTGGACAGGGGGGGATGAAAAACTGTCTTTT. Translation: CASSTWTGGDEKLSF.